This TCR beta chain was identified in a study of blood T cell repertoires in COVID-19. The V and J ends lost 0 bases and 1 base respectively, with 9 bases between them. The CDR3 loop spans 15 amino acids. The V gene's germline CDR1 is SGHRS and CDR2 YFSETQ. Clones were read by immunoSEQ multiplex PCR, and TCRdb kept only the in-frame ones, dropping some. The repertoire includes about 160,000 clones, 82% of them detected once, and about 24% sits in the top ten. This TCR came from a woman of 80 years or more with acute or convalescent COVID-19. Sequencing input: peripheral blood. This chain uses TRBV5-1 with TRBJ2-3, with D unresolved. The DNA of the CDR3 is TGCGCCAGCAGCTTGGGGAGCGTGGGCACAGATACGCAGTATTTT. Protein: CASSLGSVGTDTQYF.